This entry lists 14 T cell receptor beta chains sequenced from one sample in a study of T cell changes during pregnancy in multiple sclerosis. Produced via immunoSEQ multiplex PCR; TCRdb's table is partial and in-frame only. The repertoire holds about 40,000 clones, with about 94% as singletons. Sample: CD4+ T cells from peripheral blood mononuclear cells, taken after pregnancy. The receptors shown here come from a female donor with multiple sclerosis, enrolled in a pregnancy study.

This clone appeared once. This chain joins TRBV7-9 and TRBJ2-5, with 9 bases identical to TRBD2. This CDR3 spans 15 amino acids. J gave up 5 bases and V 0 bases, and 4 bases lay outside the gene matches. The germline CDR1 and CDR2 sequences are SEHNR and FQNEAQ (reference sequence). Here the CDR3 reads CASSLAAGGRETQYF. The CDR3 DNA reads TGTGCCAGCAGCTTAGCCGCGGGAGGGCGGGAGACCCAGTACTTC.

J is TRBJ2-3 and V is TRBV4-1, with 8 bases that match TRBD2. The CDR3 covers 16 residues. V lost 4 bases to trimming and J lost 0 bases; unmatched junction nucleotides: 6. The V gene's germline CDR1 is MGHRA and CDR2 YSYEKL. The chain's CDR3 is CASSPTERGSTDTQYF. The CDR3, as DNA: TGCGCCAGCAGCCCCACAGAGCGGGGGAGCACAGATACGCAGTATTTT.

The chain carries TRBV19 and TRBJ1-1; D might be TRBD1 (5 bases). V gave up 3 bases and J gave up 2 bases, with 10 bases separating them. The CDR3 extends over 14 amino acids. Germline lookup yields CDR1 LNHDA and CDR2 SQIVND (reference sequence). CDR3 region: CASSIRTLNTEAFF. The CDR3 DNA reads TGTGCCAGTAGTATTCGGACACTCAACACTGAAGCTTTCTTT. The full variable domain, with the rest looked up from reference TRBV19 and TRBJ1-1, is DGGITQSPKYLFRKEGQNVTLSCEQNLNHDAMYWYRQDPGQGLRLIYYSQIVNDFQKGDIAEGYSVSREKKESFPLTVTSAQKNPTAFYLCASSIRTLNTEAFFGQGTRLTVV.

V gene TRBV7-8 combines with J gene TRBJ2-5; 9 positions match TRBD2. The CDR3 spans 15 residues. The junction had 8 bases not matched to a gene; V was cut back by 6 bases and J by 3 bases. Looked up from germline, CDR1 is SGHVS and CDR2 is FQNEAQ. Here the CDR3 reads CASRARGGAKETQYF. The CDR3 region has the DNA TGTGCCAGCAGAGCCCGCGGGGGGGCAAAAGAGACCCAGTACTTC. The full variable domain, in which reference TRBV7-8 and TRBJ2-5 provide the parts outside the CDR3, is GAGVSQSPRYKVAKRGQDVALRCDPISGHVSLFWYQQALGQGPEFLTYFQNEAQLDKSGLPSDRFFAERPEGSVSTLKIQRTQQEDSAVYLCASRARGGAKETQYFGPGTRLLVL.

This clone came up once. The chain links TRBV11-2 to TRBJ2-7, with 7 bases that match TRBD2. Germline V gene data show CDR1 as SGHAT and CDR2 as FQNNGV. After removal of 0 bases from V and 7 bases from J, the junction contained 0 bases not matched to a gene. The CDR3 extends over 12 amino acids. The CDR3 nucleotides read TGTGCCAGCAGCTTAGAGGGGGGGGAGCAGTACTTC. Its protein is CASSLEGGEQYF.

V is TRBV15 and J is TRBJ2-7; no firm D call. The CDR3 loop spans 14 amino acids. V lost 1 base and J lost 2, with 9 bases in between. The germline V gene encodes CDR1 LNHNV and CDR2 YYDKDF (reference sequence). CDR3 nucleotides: TGTGCCACCAGCAGAGGCGCGGCCACCTACGAGCAGTACTTC. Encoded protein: CATSRGAATYEQYF.

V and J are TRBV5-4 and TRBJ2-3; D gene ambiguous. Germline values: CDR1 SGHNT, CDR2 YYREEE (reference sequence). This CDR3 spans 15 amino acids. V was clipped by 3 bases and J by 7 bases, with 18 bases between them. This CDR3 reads CASSSPYGTTYTQYF. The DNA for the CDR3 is TGTGCCAGCAGCTCCCCTTATGGCACCACCTATACGCAGTATTTT. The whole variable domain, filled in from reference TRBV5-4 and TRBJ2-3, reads ETGVTQSPTHLIKTRGQQVTLRCSSQSGHNTVSWYQQALGQGPQFIFQYYREEENGRGNFPPRFSGLQFPNYSSELNVNALELDDSALYLCASSSPYGTTYTQYFGPGTRLTVL.

The CDR3 spells CASSEGQGWTEAFF. The CDR3 DNA reads TGCGCCAGCAGTGAAGGGCAGGGATGGACTGAAGCTTTCTTT. The chain recombines TRBV10-2 with TRBJ1-1, with a possible D match to TRBD1 (5 bases). V was cut by 3 bases and J by 5 bases, with 13 bases left in between. CDR1 and CDR2 from the germline V gene are WSHSY and SAAADI. There are 14 residues in the CDR3.

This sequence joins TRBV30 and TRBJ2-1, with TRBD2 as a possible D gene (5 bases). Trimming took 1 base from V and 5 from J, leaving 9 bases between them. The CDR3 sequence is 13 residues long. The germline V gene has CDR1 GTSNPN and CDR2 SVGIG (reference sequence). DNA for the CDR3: TGTGCCTGGAGTGAGCGGACGGACAATGAGCAGTTCTTC. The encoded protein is CAWSERTDNEQFF.

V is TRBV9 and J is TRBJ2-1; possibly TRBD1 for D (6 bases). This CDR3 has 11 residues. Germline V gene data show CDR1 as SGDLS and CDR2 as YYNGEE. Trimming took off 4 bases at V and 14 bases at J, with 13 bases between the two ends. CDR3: CASSSGQNEFF. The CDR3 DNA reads TGTGCCAGCAGCTCGGGACAAAACGAGTTCTTC.

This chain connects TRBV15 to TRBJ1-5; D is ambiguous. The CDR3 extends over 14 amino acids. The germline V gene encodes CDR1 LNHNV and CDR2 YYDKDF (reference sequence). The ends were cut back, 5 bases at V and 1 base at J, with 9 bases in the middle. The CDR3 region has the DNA TGTGCCACCAGCGCGGCAGTGAGCAATCAGCCCCAGCATTTT. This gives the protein CATSAAVSNQPQHF.

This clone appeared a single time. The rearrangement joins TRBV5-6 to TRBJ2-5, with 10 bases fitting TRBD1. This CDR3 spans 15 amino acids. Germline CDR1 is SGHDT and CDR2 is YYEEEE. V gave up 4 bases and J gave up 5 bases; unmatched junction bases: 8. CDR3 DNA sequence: TGTGCCAGCAGCCCCGACAGGGGGCCAAGGGAGACCCAGTACTTC. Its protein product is CASSPDRGPRETQYF.

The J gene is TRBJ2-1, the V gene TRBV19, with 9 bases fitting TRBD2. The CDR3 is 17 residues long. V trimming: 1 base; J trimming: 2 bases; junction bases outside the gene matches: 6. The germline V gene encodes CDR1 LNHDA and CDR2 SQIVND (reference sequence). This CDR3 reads CASSIVGPSGAYNEQFF. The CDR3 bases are TGTGCCAGTAGTATAGTGGGGCCTAGCGGGGCCTACAATGAGCAGTTCTTC.

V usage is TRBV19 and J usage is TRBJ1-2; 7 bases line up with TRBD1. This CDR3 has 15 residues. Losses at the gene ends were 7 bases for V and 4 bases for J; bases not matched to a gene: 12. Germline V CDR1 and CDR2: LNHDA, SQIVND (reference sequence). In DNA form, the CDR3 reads TGTGCCAGTAATCCTCAGGGGGACAGAGGCTATGGCTACACCTTC. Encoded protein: CASNPQGDRGYGYTF.